A selection of T cell receptor beta chains follows, all from one sample in a study of patients and donors after allogeneic stem cell transplantation. TCRdb ran MiXCR on the RT-PCR reads and lists one entry per CDR3 protein. The profile shows some 880,000 distinct CDR3 sequences, about a sixth of them singletons. The sample consisted of blood, either unsorted or a sorted T cell fraction (not recorded which). The receptors here all came from a human donor who was either an allogeneic HSCT recipient or a stem cell or donor lymphocyte infusion donor (not recorded which). It is not recorded whose cells these are; they may come from a transplant donor. Both conserved end residues are part of each CDR3. D genes are given only for firm matches. Some rows have no size entry. The others give once, few or many, or a class for an expanded clone.

TRBJ2-3,NA,NA,TRBV5-1,CASSLGGRGSTDTQYF,TGCGCCAGCAGCTTGGGAGGGCGAGGATCCACAGATACGCAGTATTTT
TRBJ2-5,NA,TRBD2,TRBV3-1,CASSQGASGVEETQYF,TGTGCCAGCAGCCAAGGGGCTAGCGGGGTAGAAGAGACCCAGTACTTC
TRBJ2-7,NA,TRBD2,TRBV3-1,CASSRSLAGEGYEQYF,TGTGCCAGCAGCCGTTCACTAGCGGGGGAGGGCTACGAGCAGTACTTC
TRBJ1-2,NA,NA,TRBV12-3/TRBV12-4,CASSLRAIYGYTF,TGTGCCAGCAGTTTGAGGGCGATCTATGGCTACACCTTC
TRBJ1-2,NA,NA,TRBV7-2,CASSLKQGGGYTF,TGTGCCAGCAGCTTAAAACAGGGCGGTGGCTACACCTTC
TRBJ1-5,NA,NA,TRBV6-5,CASSYSGSREQPQHF,TGTGCCAGCAGTTACTCGGGCAGTAGAGAACAGCCCCAGCATTTT
TRBJ1-3,NA,NA,TRBV10-3,CAISGPTTGNTIYF,TGTGCCATCAGTGGACCCACGACTGGAAACACCATATATTTT
TRBJ2-1,NA,TRBD2,TRBV30,CALAQRGARGIYNEQFF,TGTGCCTTGGCGCAGCGGGGGGCTCGGGGGATTTACAATGAGCAGTTCTTC
TRBJ1-1,many,NA,TRBV12-3/TRBV12-4,CATQQGRKAFF,TGTGCCACCCAGCAGGGGCGTAAGGCTTTCTTT
TRBJ1-1,few,NA,TRBV7-2,CASSLVGSGRGGAEAFF,TGTGCCAGCAGCTTAGTCGGGTCAGGGCGGGGAGGAGCTGAAGCTTTCTTT
TRBJ1-3,NA,NA,TRBV29-1,CSVEVQGDTIYF,TGCAGCGTTGAAGTACAGGGTGACACCATATATTTT
TRBJ2-5,NA,NA,TRBV11-1,CASSPISNMRGNQETQYF,TGTGCCAGCAGTCCCATTTCCAACATGCGCGGGAACCAAGAGACCCAGTACTTC
TRBJ2-7,few,NA,TRBV24-1,CATSPPDSYEQYF,TGTGCCACCAGCCCACCCGACAGCTACGAGCAGTACTTC
TRBJ2-5,NA,NA,TRBV7-2,CASSLERLETQYF,TGTGCCAGCAGCTTAGAGAGGTTAGAGACCCAGTACTTC
TRBJ2-1,NA,TRBD2,TRBV7-9,CASSGGSATYNEQFF,TGTGCCAGCAGTGGCGGGAGCGCTACCTACAATGAGCAGTTCTTC
TRBJ1-4,NA,NA,TRBV29-1,CSVGTVSNEKLFF,TGCAGCGTTGGGACAGTCAGTAATGAAAAACTGTTTTTT
TRBJ2-1,NA,TRBD2,TRBV12-3/TRBV12-4,CARRIAGSSYNEQFF,TGTGCCAGGCGGATAGCGGGGAGCTCCTACAATGAGCAGTTCTTC
TRBJ2-7,few,NA,TRBV25-1,CASSPGTLVYEQYF,TGTGCCAGCAGCCCCGGGACACTCGTTTACGAGCAGTACTTC
TRBJ2-1,NA,NA,TRBV20-1,CSALRDPSYNEQFF,TGCAGTGCTCTGCGCGACCCCTCCTACAATGAGCAGTTCTTC
TRBJ1-3,few,NA,TRBV6-1,CASPGTLSGNTIYF,TGTGCCAGCCCCGGGACACTCTCTGGAAACACCATATATTTT
TRBJ2-7,many,NA,TRBV20-1,CSALTRTVSSYEQYF,TGCAGTGCCCTCACGCGGACAGTAAGCTCCTACGAGCAGTACTTC
TRBJ1-5,few,NA,TRBV15,CATSRDLQSDTSNQPQHF,TGTGCCACCAGCAGAGATCTCCAATCAGATACCAGCAATCAGCCCCAGCACTTT
TRBJ1-4,few,NA,TRBV4-1,CASSQAGGSEKLFF,TGCGCCAGCAGCCAAGCAGGCGGGTCTGAAAAACTGTTTTTT
TRBJ2-7,NA,NA,TRBV6-1,CASSERWGSYEQYF,TGTGCCAGCAGTGAAAGGTGGGGATCCTACGAGCAGTACTTC
TRBJ2-3,few,TRBD1,TRBV24-1,CATSEMDRSGTDTQYF,TGTGCCACCAGTGAGATGGACAGGAGCGGCACAGATACGCAGTATTTT
TRBJ2-1,NA,TRBD2,TRBV14,CASSQKSRTSGSSKGAYNEQFF,TGTGCCAGCAGCCAAAAAAGTCGGACTAGCGGGAGTTCTAAAGGCGCCTACAATGAGCAGTTCTTC
TRBJ1-5,NA,TRBD1,TRBV7-8,CASSSGQLVKQPQHF,TGTGCCAGCAGCTCGGGACAGCTAGTTAAGCAGCCCCAGCATTTT
TRBJ2-7,few,NA,TRBV4-2,CASSQVAVYEQYF,TGTGCCAGCAGCCAAGTAGCAGTCTACGAGCAGTACTTC
TRBJ1-2,NA,NA,TRBV9,CASSLSGRVGYGYTF,TGTGCCAGCAGCCTAAGTGGAAGGGTCGGCTATGGCTACACCTTC
TRBJ1-1,NA,NA,TRBV9,CASSSLATPSSTEAFF,TGTGCCAGCAGCTCCCTAGCGACGCCGTCATCCACTGAAGCTTTCTTT
TRBJ1-2,few,NA,TRBV5-1,CASSLASQDGYTF,TGCGCCAGCAGCTTGGCCTCCCAGGATGGCTACACCTTC
TRBJ2-5,many,NA,TRBV10-3,CAISPTHLQETQYF,TGTGCCATCAGTCCTACACATCTTCAAGAGACCCAGTACTTC
TRBJ2-5,many,NA,TRBV11-2,CASSLGGGGQETQYF,TGTGCCAGCAGCTTAGGGGGAGGGGGCCAAGAGACCCAGTACTTC
TRBJ2-1,few,TRBD2,TRBV5-6,CASSLEVGAGVGNEQFF,TGTGCCAGCAGCTTGGAGGTGGGAGCGGGAGTGGGTAATGAGCAGTTCTTC
TRBJ2-5,few,TRBD2,TRBV6-1,CASRASGGETQYF,TGTGCCAGCAGGGCTAGCGGAGGAGAGACCCAGTACTTC
TRBJ1-1,few,NA,TRBV4-3,CASSQDGGANTEAFF,TGCGCCAGCAGCCAAGATGGAGGGGCGAACACTGAAGCTTTCTTT
TRBJ2-2,NA,NA,TRBV4-2,CASSQDLGPENTGELFF,TGTGCCAGCAGCCAAGATTTGGGCCCAGAGAACACCGGGGAGCTGTTTTTT
TRBJ2-7,few,TRBD2,TRBV2,CASSGGTSGGYEQYF,TGTGCCAGCAGTGGGGGGACTAGCGGGGGTTACGAGCAGTACTTC
TRBJ2-2,NA,TRBD1,TRBV2,CASRQGQTGELFF,TGTGCCAGCAGGCAGGGACAGACCGGGGAGCTGTTTTTT
TRBJ1-2,few,NA,TRBV14,CASSPPVNYGYTF,TGTGCCAGCAGCCCCCCGGTTAACTATGGCTACACCTTC
TRBJ2-3,few,NA,TRBV7-2,CASSSNRDTWLADTQYF,TGTGCCAGCAGCTCGAACCGGGACACCTGGTTGGCAGATACGCAGTATTTT